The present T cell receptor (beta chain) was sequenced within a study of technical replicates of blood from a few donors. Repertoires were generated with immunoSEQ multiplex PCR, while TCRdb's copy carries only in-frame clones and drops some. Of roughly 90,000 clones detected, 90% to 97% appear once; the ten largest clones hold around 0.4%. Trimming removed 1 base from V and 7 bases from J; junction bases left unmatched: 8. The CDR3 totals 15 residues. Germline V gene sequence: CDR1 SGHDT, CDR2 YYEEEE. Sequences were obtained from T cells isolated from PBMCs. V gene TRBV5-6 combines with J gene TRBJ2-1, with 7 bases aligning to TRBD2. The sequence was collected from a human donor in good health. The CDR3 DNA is TGTGCCAGCAGCTTGCCGCGGGAGCCTCTAAATGAGCAGTTCTTC. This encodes CASSLPREPLNEQFF.